In this sample, the clone carrying this TCR beta chain turned up many times. The sample comes from a study of T cells in Graves' hyperthyroidism and ophthalmopathy. Study information: It was at initial diagnosis, before any treatment, that peripheral blood was collected.

The TCR beta CDR3 regions underwent amplification using RNA transcripts as the source. A first-round RT-PCR of the TCR CDR3 used the HTBI primer set. Each CDR3 protein gets one entry after TCRdb re-called the multiplex PCR reads with MiXCR. This sample yields 300,000 to 450,000 distinct CDR3 sequences, of which about 13% are seen a single time; roughly 20% belongs to the top ten. Germline V gene sequence: CDR1 SNHLY, CDR2 FYNNEI. CDR3 size: 16 residues. The V segment lost 1 base and the J segment 4 bases; nucleotides outside the gene matches: 7. This receptor was taken from a man younger than 40 with Graves' hyperthyroidism that later progressed to Graves' ophthalmopathy. The chain uses TRBV2 and TRBJ2-3, with 8 bases that match TRBD2. Sequencing was performed on blood. In DNA, the CDR3 is TGTGCCAGCAGTGAAGGGGTAGCGGGGATGGCAGATACGCAGTATTTT. The encoded protein is CASSEGVAGMADTQYF.